The 10 T cell receptor beta chains below were found in one sample sequenced in a study of radiation and T cells in renal cell carcinoma. Time point noted: blood 4 weeks post-SBRT, at nephrectomy. Treatment given: 15 Gy SBRT to primary tumor, nephrectomy 4 weeks later. The table came from immunoSEQ multiplex PCR; TCRdb's copy has only in-frame clones and leaves some out. The sample gives some 150,000 clones, around 88% of which show up once; less than 20% is in the top ten. The material sequenced was blood, taken from a patient whose treatment included radiotherapy and nephrectomy. Every receptor here comes from a woman in her fifties or sixties with renal cell carcinoma.

This clone was seen a handful of times. This chain connects TRBV19 to TRBJ2-3, with D possibly being TRBD2 (6 bases). This CDR3 has 13 residues. The germline V and J ends were trimmed by 10 bases and 0 bases, with 11 bases remaining between them. Germline CDR1 and CDR2: LNHDA and SQIVND (reference sequence). The CDR3 DNA reads TGTGCCAAGGGGAGCGGGAGCACAGATACGCAGTATTTT. As protein: CAKGSGSTDTQYF.

The chain carries TRBV28 and TRBJ1-1, with D possibly matching TRBD1 (5 bases). CDR3 length: 16 residues. The V end was cut by 5 bases, the J end by 0 bases, with 16 bases between. Germline V gene data show CDR1 as MDHEN and CDR2 as SYDVKM. The CDR3 reads CASSPTSGGLNTEAFF. CDR3 coding DNA: TGTGCCAGCAGTCCAACCTCGGGGGGGTTGAACACTGAAGCTTTCTTT.

The chain recombines TRBV4-3 with TRBJ2-5; D is ambiguous. CDR3 length equals 15 residues. V lost 0 bases and J 2 bases, leaving 10 bases between the germline ends. CDR1 and CDR2 (germline): LGHNA, YSLEER. The CDR3 DNA is TGCGCCAGCAGCCAAGAAACCAACACTCAAGAGACCCAGTACTTC. This translates into CASSQETNTQETQYF.

This chain joins TRBV18 and TRBJ2-1, with 15 bases identical to TRBD2. CDR1 and CDR2 (germline): KGHSH, LQKENI. V trimming: 3 bases; J trimming: 2 bases; junction bases outside the gene matches: 5. The CDR3 runs to 18 residues. The CDR3: CASSPIRTSGGAYNEQFF. The CDR3, as DNA: TGTGCCAGCTCACCGATTCGGACTAGCGGGGGGGCCTACAATGAGCAGTTCTTC.

The V gene is TRBV10-3, the J gene TRBJ2-7; D is ambiguous. V shed 0 bases and J shed 3 bases, with 12 bases lying between them. In germline, CDR1 is ENHRY, CDR2 SYGVKD. This CDR3 has 15 residues. In nucleotides, the CDR3 is TGTGCCATCAGTGAGTCTTGGGGATTCTACTACGAGCAGTACTTC. As protein: CAISESWGFYYEQYF.

The chain is built from TRBV4-3 and TRBJ2-1; 7 positions agree with TRBD2. The CDR3 sequence is 15 residues long. Per germline, CDR1 LGHNA and CDR2 YSLEER. The trim removed 1 base at V and 5 bases at J, leaving 5 bases unmatched. The CDR3 DNA reads TGCGCCAGCAGCCAAGCGACTAGCTTGCACAATGAGCAGTTCTTC. Amino acids: CASSQATSLHNEQFF.

The V call is TRBV7-7, the J call TRBJ2-3; TRBD2 aligns across 10 bases. The length of the CDR3 is 17 residues. Per germline, CDR1 SSHAT and CDR2 FNYEAQ (reference sequence). The ends lost 1 base at V and 0 bases at J; junction bases unmatched: 4. The chain's CDR3 is CASSLGSGGLSTDTQYF. CDR3 bases: TGTGCCAGCAGCTTAGGTAGCGGGGGGCTGAGCACAGATACGCAGTATTTT. Full variable domain (remainder filled in from reference TRBV7-7 and TRBJ2-3): GAGVSQSPRYKVTKRGQDVTLRCDPISSHATLYWYQQALGQGPEFLTYFNYEAQPDKSGLPSDRFSAERPEGSISTLTIQRTEQRDSAMYRCASSLGSGGLSTDTQYFGPGTRLTVL.

This clone was recorded a few times. The rearrangement uses TRBV19 and TRBJ1-1, with 7 positions matching TRBD1. The CDR3 covers 12 residues. V trimming: 6 bases; J trimming: 5 bases; junction bases outside the gene matches: 3. Germline V gene lookup returns CDR1 LNHDA and CDR2 SQIVND (reference sequence). Here the CDR3 DNA reads TGTGCCAGTAGGCAGGGGGAAACTGAAGCTTTCTTT. Amino acid sequence: CASRQGETEAFF.

The genes are TRBV10-3 and TRBJ1-4; D is unresolved. V lost 0 bases and J 2 bases, leaving 1 base between the germline ends. The CDR3 extends over 13 amino acids. CDR1 is ENHRY, CDR2 SYGVKD, per germline. In nucleotides, the CDR3 is TGTGCCATCAGTGAGTCGACTAATGAAAAACTGTTTTTT. The encoded protein is CAISESTNEKLFF.

CDR3 region: CASSPPGESSYNSPLHF. For the CDR3, the DNA is TGTGCCAGCTCACCACCGGGGGAGAGCTCCTATAATTCACCCCTCCACTTT. The rearrangement uses TRBV18 and TRBJ1-6, with TRBD1 as a possible D gene (5 bases). CDR3 length: 17 amino acids. The ends were cut back, 0 bases at V and 0 bases at J, with 9 bases in the middle. The germline V gene encodes CDR1 KGHSH and CDR2 LQKENI.